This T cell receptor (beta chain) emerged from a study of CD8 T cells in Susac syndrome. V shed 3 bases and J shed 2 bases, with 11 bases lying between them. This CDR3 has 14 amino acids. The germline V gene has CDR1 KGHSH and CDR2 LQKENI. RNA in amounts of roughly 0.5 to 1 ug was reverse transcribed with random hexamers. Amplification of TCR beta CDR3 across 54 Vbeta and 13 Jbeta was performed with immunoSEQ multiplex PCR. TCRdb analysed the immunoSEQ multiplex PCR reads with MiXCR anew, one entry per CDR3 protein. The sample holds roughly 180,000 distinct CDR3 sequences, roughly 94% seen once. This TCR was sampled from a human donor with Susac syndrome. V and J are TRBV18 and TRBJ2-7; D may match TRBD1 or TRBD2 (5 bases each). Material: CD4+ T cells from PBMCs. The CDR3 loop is CASSPAGTPYEQYF. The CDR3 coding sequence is TGTGCCAGCTCACCGGCAGGGACCCCCTACGAGCAGTACTTC.